The rows below give T cell receptor beta chains drawn from one sample of a study of control samples from healthy donors and cancer patients. The protocol was immunoSEQ multiplex PCR, while the TCRdb copy is restricted to in-frame clones and leaves out a portion. The sample yields around 86,000 clones, about 90% seen once. Source material: PBMCs. The origin of the receptors is a woman in her sixties or seventies with head and neck cancer. CDR3s include the opening cysteine and the closing phenylalanine or tryptophan. A D gene is named only where the DNA matches it firmly. Only part of the rows carry a size: once, few, many, or a class if the clone is expanded.

TRBV25-1,NA,TRBJ2-2,NA,TGTGCCAGCAGTGAATGGCAGGGGAAATCCGGGGAGCTGTTTTTT,CASSEWQGKSGELFF
TRBV7-2,NA,TRBJ1-2,TRBD1,TGTGCCAGCAGCTTAGTACGGACAGGGGTTAACTATGGCTACACCTTC,CASSLVRTGVNYGYTF
TRBV13,NA,TRBJ1-2,NA,TGTGCCAGCAGCCTCAGGCAGGCGACGACCTATGGCTACACCTTC,CASSLRQATTYGYTF
TRBV14,NA,TRBJ2-7,TRBD1,TGTGCCAGCAACCGGGACAGGGAATCGTACGAGCAGTACTTC,CASNRDRESYEQYF
TRBV27,NA,TRBJ2-1,NA,TGTGCCAGCAGTCCCCGCGGCTTGGATGAGCAGTTCTTC,CASSPRGLDEQFF
TRBV28,once,TRBJ1-5,NA,TGTGCCAGCAGTTTAGCGGGCGGCAATCAGCCCCAGCATTTT,CASSLAGGNQPQHF
TRBV2,NA,TRBJ1-2,TRBD1,TGTGCCAGCACCAACAGGGGTTCGGACTATGGCTACACCTTC,CASTNRGSDYGYTF
TRBV7-2,few,TRBJ2-2,NA,TGTGCCAGCAGCTTAGATCTGCAGCGTGTCACCGGGGAGCTGTTTTTT,CASSLDLQRVTGELFF
TRBV12-3/TRBV12-4,NA,TRBJ1-1,NA,TGTGCCAGCAGTTTAATGGCAGACACTGAAGCTTTCTTT,CASSLMADTEAFF
TRBV5-1,NA,TRBJ2-5,TRBD2,TGCGCCAGCAGCTTGTCGGGAGGTGAGGAGACCCAGTACTTC,CASSLSGGEETQYF
TRBV18,NA,TRBJ1-1,TRBD1,TGTGCCAGCTCACCACTAGGGACAGGGGTAAAAGCTTTCTTT,CASSPLGTGVKAFF
TRBV4-1,NA,TRBJ2-4,TRBD2,TGCGCCAGCAGCCAGGAAGAAGTTAACGCTAGCGGGAGCATAGCCAAAAACATTCAGTACTTC,CASSQEEVNASGSIAKNIQYF
TRBV7-2,NA,TRBJ1-1,NA,TGTGCCAGCAGCTTAGTCGTGGGGGGCACTGAAGCTTTCTTT,CASSLVVGGTEAFF
TRBV27,NA,TRBJ2-7,TRBD2,TGTGCCAGCAGTAAACCAGCGGGAGGGAGAAACGAGCAGTACTTC,CASSKPAGGRNEQYF
TRBV9,NA,TRBJ2-7,TRBD2,TGTGCCAGCAGCGTAGCTCGAACTAGCGGGAGGTACGAGCAGTACTTC,CASSVARTSGRYEQYF
TRBV18,NA,TRBJ1-3,NA,TGTGCCAGCTCACCTGGGGAGTCCACCATATATTTT,CASSPGESTIYF
TRBV6-2/TRBV6-3,NA,TRBJ2-1,NA,TGTGCCAGCAGTTACGGGCGGGGAGCCGATGAGCAGTTCTTC,CASSYGRGADEQFF
TRBV28,NA,TRBJ2-7,TRBD2,TGTGCCAGCAGAAAGGGGGGCGGCGGGAGGGACAGCTACGAGCAGTACTTC,CASRKGGGGRDSYEQYF
TRBV7-6,NA,TRBJ1-2,NA,TGTGCCAGCAGCTTCTCGGGGGAGGATGGCTACACCTTC,CASSFSGEDGYTF
TRBV5-1,NA,TRBJ2-7,TRBD1,TGCGCCAGCAGCCTGAGCCGGGACAGGGCGACCTACGAGCAGTACTTC,CASSLSRDRATYEQYF
TRBV30,NA,TRBJ2-7,TRBD1,TGTGCCTGGAGAGGACAGGGGCAGCAGTACTTC,CAWRGQGQQYF
TRBV7-6,NA,TRBJ2-1,NA,TGTGCCAGCAGCTCTCGGGTTGGTGTCAATGAGCAGTTCTTC,CASSSRVGVNEQFF
TRBV7-3,NA,TRBJ2-1,NA,TGTGCCAGCAGCTTAGCAGGAGTGGCAAATGAGCAGTTCTTC,CASSLAGVANEQFF
TRBV9,NA,TRBJ1-5,NA,TGTGCCAGCAGCGTAGCGCCAGGTTCCAATCAGCCCCAGCATTTT,CASSVAPGSNQPQHF
TRBV29-1,NA,TRBJ1-1,NA,TGCAGCGTTGAAGCCGGGACCCGGGATGTGGCTTTCTTT,CSVEAGTRDVAFF
TRBV19,NA,TRBJ2-4,TRBD2,TGTGCCAGTAGTATAGTACGACTAGCGGGAACCAAAAACATTCAGTACTTC,CASSIVRLAGTKNIQYF
TRBV7-2,NA,TRBJ1-4,TRBD1,TGTGCCAGCAGCCACAGGGGTACTAATGAAAAACTGTTTTTT,CASSHRGTNEKLFF
TRBV7-9,NA,TRBJ2-3,NA,TGTGCCAGCAGGCTAGATAGCACAGATACGCAGTATTTT,CASRLDSTDTQYF
TRBV19,NA,TRBJ2-5,NA,TGTGCCAGTAGTATCGGGCAGGCCGAGACCCAGTACTTC,CASSIGQAETQYF
TRBV27,NA,TRBJ1-1,NA,TGTGCCAGCAGTTTAAGGCGGGACACTGAAGCTTTCTTT,CASSLRRDTEAFF
TRBV10-2,NA,TRBJ1-6,NA,TGCGCCACCAGAAATTTAAACTTGAATTCACCCCTCCACTTT,CATRNLNLNSPLHF
TRBV24-1,once,TRBJ2-3,NA,TGTGCCACCAGTAGGCCAGGGGGCACAGATACGCAGTATTTT,CATSRPGGTDTQYF
TRBV9,NA,TRBJ1-1,NA,TGTGCCAGCAGCACCCCCGGCGTGAGAAACACTGAAGCTTTCTTT,CASSTPGVRNTEAFF
TRBV10-3,NA,TRBJ2-5,NA,TGTGCCATCAGTGCTAGGACGGAAGAGACCCAGTACTTC,CAISARTEETQYF
TRBV6-2/TRBV6-3,NA,TRBJ2-7,NA,TGTGCCAGCAGTTACGGGCAGGGACTCCTGTACTTC,CASSYGQGLLYF
TRBV30,NA,TRBJ1-5,NA,TGTGCCTGGAGTGCAGGGTCAGGTCAGCCCCAGCATTTT,CAWSAGSGQPQHF
TRBV5-1,NA,TRBJ2-5,TRBD2,TGCGCCAGCAGCTTGGCAATGGGGGGGGAGACCCAGTACTTC,CASSLAMGGETQYF
TRBV7-9,NA,TRBJ2-3,TRBD2,TGTGCCAGCAGCCGAAATAGCGGGAGGGAAGATACGCAGTATTTT,CASSRNSGREDTQYF
TRBV30,NA,TRBJ1-2,NA,TGTGCCTGGTTGTGGGGGGCTAGCGGCTACACCTTC,CAWLWGASGYTF
TRBV5-4,NA,TRBJ2-2,TRBD2,TGTGCCAGCAGTCCTAGACTAGCGGTGAACACCGGGGAGCTGTTTTTT,CASSPRLAVNTGELFF
TRBV29-1,NA,TRBJ1-1,NA,TGCAGCATAAGGGCGGCAGGTGGCCCTGGGGCTGAAGCTTTCTTT,CSIRAAGGPGAEAFF
TRBV6-6,NA,TRBJ2-1,TRBD1,TGTGCCAGCAGTTACTGGACAGGGGGCTACAATGAGCAGTTCTTC,CASSYWTGGYNEQFF
TRBV5-1,NA,TRBJ2-3,TRBD2,TGCGCCAGCAGCTCAACTAGCGGCACAGATACGCAGTATTTT,CASSSTSGTDTQYF
TRBV5-5,NA,TRBJ1-5,TRBD1,TGTGCCAGCAGCTTGCGCGGGACAGAGGGTCTGTCCCAGCATTTT,CASSLRGTEGLSQHF
TRBV6-1,NA,TRBJ2-3,TRBD2,TGTGCCAGCAGTGAAGTGGGGACTAGCGGGAGTGGGCAAGATACGCAGTATTTT,CASSEVGTSGSGQDTQYF
TRBV21-1,NA,TRBJ2-6,NA,TGTGCCAGCAGCAAGATGCTGGGGATATCGGCCAACGTCCTGACTTTC,CASSKMLGISANVLTF